This T cell receptor (beta chain) was obtained from a study of shared clonotypes between healthy human individuals. Some clones are missing from TCRdb's copy, which holds only in-frame ones; the method was immunoSEQ multiplex PCR. The sample shows a few million clones, approximately 95% of them seen only once. The sequencing sample was made of naive CD4+ T cells from PBMCs. The subset was: CD45RA+ positively selected. This clonotype originated in a man aged 18 to 35 in good health. Some clones in this sample may be carry-over from other donors' samples.

In nucleotides, the CDR3 is TGTGCCAGCAGCTTATTTGGGGCAGGGACAGCGTCCTACGAGCAGTACTTC. It codes for CASSLFGAGTASYEQYF. The chain joins TRBV13 to TRBJ2-7; 7 nucleotides match TRBD1. The CDR3 has 17 amino acids. Germline CDR1 and CDR2: PRHDT and FYEKMQ (reference sequence). With 2 bases clipped from V and 1 base from J, the junction kept 11 bases outside the gene matches.